This record concerns one T cell receptor (beta chain) sequence. PCR involved 60 Vbeta and 13 Jbeta primers. The authors' processing: In a later analysis, the count reached 76 million or so unique TCR beta chains, with 9 million to 11 million shared. Profiled with immunoSEQ multiplex PCR; TCRdb holds only in-frame clones, not every one. Clone size and V and J calls were adopted from that table, with D and trimming inferred from the DNA. Here the sample spans about 220,000 clones, over 70% being singletons. These data come from a study of cytomegalovirus exposure and HLA in healthy donors. Germline V gives CDR1 SGHRS, CDR2 YFSETQ. Trimming at V came to 4 bases and at J to 1 base, leaving 6 bases not matched to a gene. CDR3 size: 15 residues.

The material sequenced was PBMCs. This TCR derives from a boy aged 2 to 9 in good health and CMV-seronegative. This chain connects TRBV5-1 to TRBJ2-7; TRBD1 aligns across 9 bases. The CDR3 here is CASSAGQGRSYEQYF. The CDR3 nucleotides read TGCGCCAGCAGCGCCGGACAGGGGAGATCCTACGAGCAGTACTTC. The whole variable domain, filled in from reference TRBV5-1 and TRBJ2-7, reads KAGVTQTPRYLIKTRGQQVTLSCSPISGHRSVSWYQQTPGQGLQFLFEYFSETQRNKGNFPGRFSGRQFSNSRSEMNVSTLELGDSALYLCASSAGQGRSYEQYFGPGTRLTVT.